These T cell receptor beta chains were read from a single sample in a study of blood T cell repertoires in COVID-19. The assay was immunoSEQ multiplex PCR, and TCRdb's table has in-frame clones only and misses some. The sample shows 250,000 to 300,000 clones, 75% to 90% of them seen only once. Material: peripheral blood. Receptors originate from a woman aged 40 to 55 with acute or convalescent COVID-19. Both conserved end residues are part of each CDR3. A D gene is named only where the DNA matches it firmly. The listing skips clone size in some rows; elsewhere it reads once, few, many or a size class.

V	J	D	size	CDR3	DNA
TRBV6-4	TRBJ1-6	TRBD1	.	CASRGTGSSPLHF	TGTGCCAGCAGGGGGACAGGCAGTTCACCCCTCCACTTT
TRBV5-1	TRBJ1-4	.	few	CASSLVGVTTLTNEKLFF	TGCGCCAGCAGCTTGGTAGGCGTAACGACATTAACTAATGAAAAACTGTTTTTT
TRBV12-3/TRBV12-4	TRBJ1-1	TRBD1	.	CVIARGGQAEAFF	TGTGTCATCGCCCGAGGGGGCCAGGCTGAAGCTTTCTTT
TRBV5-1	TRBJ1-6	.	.	CASSRENSPLHF	TGCGCCAGCAGCCGAGAGAATTCACCCCTCCACTTT
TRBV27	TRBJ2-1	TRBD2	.	CASFFRRGGGFNEQFF	TGTGCCAGCTTTTTTCGCCGGGGCGGGGGGTTCAATGAGCAGTTCTTC
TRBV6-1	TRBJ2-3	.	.	CASSEAKTVTDTQYF	TGTGCCAGCAGTGAAGCGAAGACAGTAACAGATACGCAGTATTTT
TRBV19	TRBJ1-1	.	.	CASSIGGVGNTEAFF	TGTGCCAGTAGTATAGGGGGGGTGGGAAACACTGAAGCTTTCTTT
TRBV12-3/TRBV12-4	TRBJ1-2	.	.	CASSLGGVGYTF	TGTGCCAGCAGTTTGGGAGGGGTTGGCTACACCTTC
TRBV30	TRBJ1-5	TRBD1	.	CAWRGQGALGNQPQHF	TGTGCCTGGAGGGGACAGGGGGCTCTGGGCAATCAGCCCCAGCATTTT
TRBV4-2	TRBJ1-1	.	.	CASSPTSLGGTEAFF	TGTGCCAGCAGCCCCACCTCGCTGGGAGGCACTGAAGCTTTCTTT
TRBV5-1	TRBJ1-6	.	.	CASSLEGGGPRSPLHF	TGCGCCAGCAGCTTGGAGGGGGGGGGCCCCAGATCACCCCTCCACTTT
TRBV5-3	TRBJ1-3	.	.	CARTPPTGDSGNTIYF	TGTGCCAGAACCCCCCCAACAGGAGACTCTGGAAACACCATATATTTT
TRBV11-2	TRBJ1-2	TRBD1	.	CASSRGRGGYTF	TGTGCCAGCAGCCGGGGCAGGGGGGGCTACACCTTC
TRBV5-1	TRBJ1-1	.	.	CASSLGNSYTEAFF	TGCGCCAGCAGCTTGGGGAACAGCTACACTGAAGCTTTCTTT
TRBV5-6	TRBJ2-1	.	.	CASSSDWYNEQFF	TGTGCCAGCAGCTCAGACTGGTACAATGAGCAGTTCTTC
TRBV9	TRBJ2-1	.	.	CASSVGGYGEQFF	TGTGCCAGCAGCGTAGGCGGGTACGGTGAGCAGTTCTTC
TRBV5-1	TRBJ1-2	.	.	CASSLVGGYGYTF	TGCGCCAGCAGCTTGGTAGGGGGCTATGGCTACACCTTC
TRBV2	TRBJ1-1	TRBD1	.	CASSAGTGGLEAFF	TGTGCCAGCAGTGCCGGGACAGGGGGTCTGGAAGCTTTCTTT
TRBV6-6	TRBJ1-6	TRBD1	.	CASSTDRVSYNSPLHF	TGTGCCAGCAGCACCGACAGGGTCTCCTATAATTCACCCCTCCACTTT
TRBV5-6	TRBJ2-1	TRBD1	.	CASSLGTGLYNEQFF	TGTGCCAGCAGCTTAGGGACAGGGCTATACAATGAGCAGTTCTTC
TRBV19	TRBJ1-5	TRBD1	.	CASSRRDRDNQPQHF	TGTGCCAGTAGCCGCCGGGACAGGGACAATCAGCCCCAGCATTTT
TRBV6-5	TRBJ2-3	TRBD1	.	CASSSRQGDTQYF	TGTGCCAGCAGCTCCCGACAGGGGGATACGCAGTATTTT
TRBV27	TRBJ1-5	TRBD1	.	CASSPRPQGAWGNQPQHF	TGTGCCAGCAGTCCCCGCCCACAGGGGGCATGGGGAAATCAGCCCCAGCATTTT